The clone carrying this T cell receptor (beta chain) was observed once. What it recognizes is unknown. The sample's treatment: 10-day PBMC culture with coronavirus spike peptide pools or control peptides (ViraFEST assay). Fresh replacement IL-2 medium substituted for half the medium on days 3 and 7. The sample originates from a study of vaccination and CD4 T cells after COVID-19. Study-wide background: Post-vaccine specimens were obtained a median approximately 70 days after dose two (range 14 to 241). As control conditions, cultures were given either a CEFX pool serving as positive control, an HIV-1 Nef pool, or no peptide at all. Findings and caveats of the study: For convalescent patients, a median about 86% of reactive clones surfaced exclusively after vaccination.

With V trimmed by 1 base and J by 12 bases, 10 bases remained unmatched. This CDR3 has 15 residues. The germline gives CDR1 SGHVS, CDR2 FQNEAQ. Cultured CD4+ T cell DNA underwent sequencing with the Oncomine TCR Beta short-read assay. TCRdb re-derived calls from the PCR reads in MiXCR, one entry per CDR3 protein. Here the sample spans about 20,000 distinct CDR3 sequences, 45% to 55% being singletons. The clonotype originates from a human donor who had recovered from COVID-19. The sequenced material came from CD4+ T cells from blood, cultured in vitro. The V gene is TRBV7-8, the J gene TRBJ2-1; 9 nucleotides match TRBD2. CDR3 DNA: TGTGCCAGCAGCTTAGACGGCGGGAGGGCCTTGAGGCAGTTCTTC. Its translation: CASSLDGGRALRQFF.